The 30 T cell receptor beta chains below were found in one sample sequenced in a study of CXCR3-negative and CXCR3-positive naive CD8 T cells. Via 5' RACE with UMI labels, TRB cDNA libraries were prepared. From its re-call of the 5' RACE reads, TCRdb lists each CDR3 protein once, without DNA. The table lists 37,000 or so distinct CDR3 sequences. The sample consisted of memory CD8+ T cells from blood. All receptors derive from a human donor in good health. Some clones in this sample may be carry-over from other donors' samples.

The rearrangement joins TRBV28 to TRBJ2-2. CDR3 length: 15 amino acids. In germline, CDR1 is MDHEN, CDR2 SYDVKM. The CDR3 sequence is CASSFWGANTGELFF.

The V and J genes are TRBV20-1 and TRBJ2-1. Germline-derived CDR1 and CDR2 are DFQATT and SNEGSKA (reference sequence). CDR3 length: 15 residues. The CDR3 loop reads CSANQFRTDYNEQFF.

By frequency, this clonotype is medium-sized. The CDR3 loop reads CASRQLNYNEQFF. The V gene is TRBV27, the J gene TRBJ2-1. Germline V gene lookup returns CDR1 MNHEY and CDR2 SMNVEV (reference sequence). This CDR3 region has 13 residues.

The J gene is TRBJ1-2, the V gene TRBV7-6. The CDR3 runs 13 residues. Looked up from germline, CDR1 is SGHVS and CDR2 is FNYEAQ. CDR3 loop: CASSRDGFYGYTF.

The J gene is TRBJ2-2, the V gene TRBV25-1. The CDR3 is made up of 12 amino acids. In germline, CDR1 is MGHDK, CDR2 SYGVNS. The CDR3: CASSDGIGELFF.

V usage is TRBV21-1 and J usage is TRBJ2-7. TRBV21-1 is a documented pseudogene. This CDR3 comprises 15 residues. CDR3 amino acids: CASSRYSGRPHEQYF.

V usage is TRBV28 and J usage is TRBJ2-1; the TCRdb D gene call, TRBD2, has no DNA to confirm it. Germline CDR1 reads MDHEN; CDR2 reads SYDVKM. There are 16 residues in the CDR3. CDR3 sequence reads: CASKMRLAGSYNEQFF.

The J gene is TRBJ2-1, the V gene TRBV29-1. This CDR3 is 13 amino acids long. CDR1 and CDR2 (germline): SQVTM, ANQGSEA. The chain's CDR3 is CSINSLLVNEQFF.

This sequence joins TRBV7-9 and TRBJ2-7; TCRdb reports TRBD1, a call that lacks DNA to check it against. The CDR3 loop spans 14 amino acids. The germline V gene has CDR1 SEHNR and CDR2 FQNEAQ (reference sequence). The CDR3 here is CASSSQGALYEQYF.

V and J are TRBV6-2 or TRBV6-3 and TRBJ2-7. Germline-derived CDR1 and CDR2 are MNHEY and SVGEGT. The CDR3 has 12 residues. The CDR3: CASCPSTYEQYF.

Its frequency marks this clonotype as medium-sized. J is TRBJ2-3 and V is TRBV7-9; TCRdb indicates TRBD1, and absent DNA this call remains unverified. The CDR3 runs 16 residues. CDR1 and CDR2 (germline): SEHNR, FQNEAQ (reference sequence). Here the CDR3 reads CASSFSGTTAWYTQYF.

V usage is TRBV28 and J usage is TRBJ2-7; TCRdb picks TRBD1, but there is no DNA to check that call. Germline CDR1 MDHEN, CDR2 SYDVKM. The CDR3 is made up of 16 amino acids. The CDR3 loop is CASSLLLTGTGFKQYF.

The chain couples TRBV28 to TRBJ2-1. Germline-derived CDR1 and CDR2 are MDHEN and SYDVKM. This CDR3 has 12 residues. This CDR3 is CASSLSSIEQFF.

The V call is TRBV6-2 or TRBV6-3, the J call TRBJ2-5; TCRdb indicates TRBD1, and absent DNA this call remains unverified. Germline loops: CDR1 MNHEY, CDR2 SVGEGT. The CDR3 is 15 amino acids. The CDR3 sequence is CASSYSSGGGETQYF.

The rearrangement joins TRBV12-3 or TRBV12-4 to TRBJ1-2; TCRdb names TRBD1, which stays unverified in the absence of DNA. This CDR3 has 16 residues. The CDR3 sequence: CASSLAPTGGLYGYTF.

This chain uses TRBV5-5 with TRBJ2-2; TCRdb's assignment of TRBD2 cannot be checked, as there is no DNA. The CDR3 runs to 19 residues. Germline assignment: CDR1 SGHKS and CDR2 YYEKEE (reference sequence). The CDR3 is CASSLEVAGKEPNTGELFF.

The chain uses TRBV28 and TRBJ2-7; as DNA is missing, the TRBD1 call by TCRdb cannot be tested. This CDR3 contains 14 residues. Germline CDR1 and CDR2: MDHEN and SYDVKM. This chain's CDR3 is CASSFPTGIYEQYF.

The chain carries TRBV7-9 and TRBJ2-7; the D call of TRBD1 rests on TCRdb alone, since no DNA is present to check it. The CDR3 is made up of 13 amino acids. From germline, CDR1 is SEHNR and CDR2 FQNEAQ (reference sequence). The CDR3 sequence is CASEQGAYNEQFF.

The chain uses TRBV28 and TRBJ2-2; no DNA is available, so the TRBD1 call from TCRdb remains unchecked. Germline CDR1 MDHEN, CDR2 SYDVKM. This CDR3 comprises 16 residues. Here the CDR3 reads CASTPRRGNDDGELFF.

The chain is built from TRBV4-1 and TRBJ2-7. CDR1 is MGHRA and CDR2 is YSYEKL in the germline V gene. The CDR3 runs to 15 residues. The CDR3 loop reads CASSPYQGSSYEQYF.

This CDR3 reads CASSWGTSGINEQFF. The rearrangement links TRBV27 to TRBJ2-1; the D call from TCRdb, TRBD2, cannot be confirmed without DNA. Germline V lookup: CDR1 MNHEY, CDR2 SMNVEV (reference sequence). This CDR3 is 15 amino acids long.

This sequence joins TRBV28 and TRBJ2-3. The germline CDR1 and CDR2 sequences are MDHEN and SYDVKM. This CDR3 has 14 amino acids. The CDR3 here is CASSLTGSTDTQYF.

CDR3 protein: CASTESGLGGAKMSEAFF. The J gene is TRBJ1-1, the V gene TRBV28. The CDR3 has 18 amino acids. Germline V gives CDR1 MDHEN, CDR2 SYDVKM.

The V gene is TRBV7-9, the J gene TRBJ2-1; TCRdb lists TRBD2, though no DNA is available to test this call. The germline gives CDR1 SEHNR, CDR2 FQNEAQ (reference sequence). This CDR3 has 15 amino acids. The CDR3: CASSLLLATYNEQFF.

This chain links TRBV5-1 with TRBJ2-1. CDR3 length: 11 amino acids. Germline V CDR1 and CDR2: SGHRS, YFSETQ. CDR3 in amino acids: CASSLGHEQFF.

Here the CDR3 reads CASSSAVARGTQYF. This chain links TRBV6-5 with TRBJ2-5. The CDR3 totals 14 residues. From germline, CDR1 is MNHEY and CDR2 SVGAGI.

V gene TRBV28 combines with J gene TRBJ2-7; absent DNA, TCRdb's TRBD2 call cannot be checked. Germline V gives CDR1 MDHEN, CDR2 SYDVKM. The CDR3 is 13 residues long. The CDR3 sequence: CASSGGGPYEQYF.

The V call is TRBV5-6, the J call TRBJ2-2. The CDR3 loop spans 16 amino acids. Germline V lookup: CDR1 SGHDT, CDR2 YYEEEE. This CDR3 is CASSLAVGSYTGELFF.

This rearrangement joins TRBV29-1 to TRBJ2-1; TCRdb lists TRBD2, though no DNA is available to test this call. This CDR3 has 13 amino acids. Germline V gives CDR1 SQVTM, CDR2 ANQGSEA. The CDR3 spells CSSQREGNNEQFF.

The genes are TRBV14 and TRBJ2-3. CDR3 length: 13 amino acids. Germline loops: CDR1 SGHDN, CDR2 FVKESK. This CDR3 is CASSQVSTDTQYF.